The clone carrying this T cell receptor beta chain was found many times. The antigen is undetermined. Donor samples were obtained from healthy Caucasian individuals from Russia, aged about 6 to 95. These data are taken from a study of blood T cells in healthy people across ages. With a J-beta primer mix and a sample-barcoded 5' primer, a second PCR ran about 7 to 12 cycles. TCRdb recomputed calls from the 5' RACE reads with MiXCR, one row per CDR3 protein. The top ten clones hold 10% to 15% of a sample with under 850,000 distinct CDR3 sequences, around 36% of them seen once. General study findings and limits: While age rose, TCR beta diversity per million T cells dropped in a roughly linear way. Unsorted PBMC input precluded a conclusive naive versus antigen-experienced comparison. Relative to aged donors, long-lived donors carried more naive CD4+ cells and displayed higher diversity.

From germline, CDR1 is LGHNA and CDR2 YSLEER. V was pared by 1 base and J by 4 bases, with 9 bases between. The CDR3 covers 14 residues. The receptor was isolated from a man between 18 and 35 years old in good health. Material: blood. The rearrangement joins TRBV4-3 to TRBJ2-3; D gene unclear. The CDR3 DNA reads TGCGCCAGCAGCCAAGGGGCGGCGCCAGATACGCAGTATTTT. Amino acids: CASSQGAAPDTQYF.